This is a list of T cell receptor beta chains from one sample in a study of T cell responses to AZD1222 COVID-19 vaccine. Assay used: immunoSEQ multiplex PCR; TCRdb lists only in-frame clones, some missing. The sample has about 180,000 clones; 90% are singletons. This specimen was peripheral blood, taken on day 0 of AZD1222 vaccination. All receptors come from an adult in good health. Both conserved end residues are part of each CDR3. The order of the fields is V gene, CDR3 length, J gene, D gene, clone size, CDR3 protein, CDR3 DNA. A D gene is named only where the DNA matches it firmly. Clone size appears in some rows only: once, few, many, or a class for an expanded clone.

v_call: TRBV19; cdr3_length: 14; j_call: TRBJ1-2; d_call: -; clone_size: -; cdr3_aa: CASSIDDNRGGYTF; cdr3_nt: TGTGCCAGTAGTATAGATGACAATCGGGGTGGCTACACCTTC
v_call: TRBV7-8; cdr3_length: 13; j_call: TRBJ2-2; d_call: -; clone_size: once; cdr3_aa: CASSLGGAGELFF; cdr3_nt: TGTGCCAGCAGCTTAGGTGGGGCCGGGGAGCTGTTTTTT
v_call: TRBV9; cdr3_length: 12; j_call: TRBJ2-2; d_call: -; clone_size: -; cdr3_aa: CASSPAGGELFF; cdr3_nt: TGTGCCAGCAGCCCAGCCGGCGGGGAGCTGTTTTTT
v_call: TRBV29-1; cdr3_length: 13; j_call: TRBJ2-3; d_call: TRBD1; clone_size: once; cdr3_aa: CSGTGTGTDTQYF; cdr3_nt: TGCAGCGGGACCGGGACAGGCACAGATACGCAGTATTTT
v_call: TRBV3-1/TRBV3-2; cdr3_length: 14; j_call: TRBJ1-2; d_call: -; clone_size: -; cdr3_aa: CASSQERRPGGYTF; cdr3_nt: TGTGCCAGCAGCCAAGAAAGGCGCCCCGGGGGCTACACCTTC
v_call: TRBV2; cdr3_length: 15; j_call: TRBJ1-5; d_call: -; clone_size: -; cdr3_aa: CASSELEGTNQPQHF; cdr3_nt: TGTGCCAGCAGTGAATTAGAGGGGACCAATCAGCCCCAGCATTTT
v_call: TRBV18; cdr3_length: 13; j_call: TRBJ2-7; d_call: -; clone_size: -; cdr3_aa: CASSPPDGYEQYF; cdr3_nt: TGTGCCAGCTCACCTCCCGACGGCTACGAGCAGTACTTC
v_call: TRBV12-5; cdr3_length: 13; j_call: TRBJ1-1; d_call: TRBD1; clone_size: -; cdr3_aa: CASGLQGWTEAFF; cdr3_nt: TGTGCTAGTGGCCTACAGGGGTGGACTGAAGCTTTCTTT
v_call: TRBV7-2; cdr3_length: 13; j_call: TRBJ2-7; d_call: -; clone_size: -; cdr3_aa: CASSSIIGGEQYF; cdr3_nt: TGTGCCAGCAGCTCCATAATTGGGGGCGAGCAGTACTTC
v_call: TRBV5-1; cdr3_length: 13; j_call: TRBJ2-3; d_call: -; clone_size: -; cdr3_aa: CASSLVPTDTQYF; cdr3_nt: TGCGCCAGCAGCTTGGTGCCCACAGATACGCAGTATTTT
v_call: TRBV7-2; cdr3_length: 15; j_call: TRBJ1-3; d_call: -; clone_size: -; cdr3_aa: CASSRDGNSGNTIYF; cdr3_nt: TGTGCCAGCAGCCGGGACGGCAACTCTGGAAACACCATATATTTT
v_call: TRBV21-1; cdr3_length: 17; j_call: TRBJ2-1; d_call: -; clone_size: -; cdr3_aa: CASSKELAGGPYNEQFF; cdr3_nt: TGTGCCAGCAGCAAAGAACTGGCGGGGGGCCCCTACAATGAGCAGTTCTTC
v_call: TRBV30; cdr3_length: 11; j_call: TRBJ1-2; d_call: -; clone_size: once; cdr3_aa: CAWSEVYGYTF; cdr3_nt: TGTGCCTGGAGCGAAGTCTATGGCTACACCTTC
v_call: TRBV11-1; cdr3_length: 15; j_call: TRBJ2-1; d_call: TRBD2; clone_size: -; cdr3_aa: CASAAPGTRNNEQFF; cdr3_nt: TGTGCCAGCGCCGCTCCCGGGACTAGGAACAATGAGCAGTTCTTC
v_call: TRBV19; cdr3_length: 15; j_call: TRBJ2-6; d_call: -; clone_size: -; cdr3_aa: CASSIAGSGANVLTF; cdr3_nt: TGTGCCAGTAGTATCGCGGGCTCCGGGGCCAACGTCCTGACTTTC
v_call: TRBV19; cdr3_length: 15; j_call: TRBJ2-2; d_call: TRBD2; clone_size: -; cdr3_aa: CASSISGGAPGELFF; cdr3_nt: TGTGCCAGTAGTATAAGCGGGGGGGCCCCCGGGGAGCTGTTTTTT
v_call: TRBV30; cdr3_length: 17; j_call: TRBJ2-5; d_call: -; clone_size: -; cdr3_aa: CAWSVQYEWGIQETQYF; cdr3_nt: TGTGCCTGGAGTGTACAATATGAGTGGGGGATCCAAGAGACCCAGTACTTC
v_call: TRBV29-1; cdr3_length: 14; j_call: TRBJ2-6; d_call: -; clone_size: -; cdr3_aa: CSVSGTSVANVLTF; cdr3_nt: TGCAGCGTCTCCGGGACCTCCGTGGCCAACGTCCTGACTTTC
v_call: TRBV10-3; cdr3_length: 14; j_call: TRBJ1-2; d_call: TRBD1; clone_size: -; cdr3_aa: CAANQGAQSYGYTF; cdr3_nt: TGTGCCGCGAACCAGGGGGCGCAGAGCTATGGCTACACCTTC
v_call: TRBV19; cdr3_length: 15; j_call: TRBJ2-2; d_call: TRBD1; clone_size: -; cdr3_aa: CASSIGQGGTGELFF; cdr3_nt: TGTGCCAGTAGTATAGGACAGGGGGGGACCGGGGAGCTGTTTTTT